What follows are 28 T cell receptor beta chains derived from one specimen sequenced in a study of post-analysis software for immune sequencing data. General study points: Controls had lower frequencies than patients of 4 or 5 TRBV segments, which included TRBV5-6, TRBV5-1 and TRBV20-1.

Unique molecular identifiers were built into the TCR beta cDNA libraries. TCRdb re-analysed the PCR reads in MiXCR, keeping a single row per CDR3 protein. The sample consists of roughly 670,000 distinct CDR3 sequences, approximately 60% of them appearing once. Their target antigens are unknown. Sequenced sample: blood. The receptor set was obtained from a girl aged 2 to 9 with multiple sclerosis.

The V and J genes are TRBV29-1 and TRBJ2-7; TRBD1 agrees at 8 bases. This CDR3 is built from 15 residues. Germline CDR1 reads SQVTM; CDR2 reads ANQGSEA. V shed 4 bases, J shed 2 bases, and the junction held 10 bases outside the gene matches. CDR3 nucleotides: TGCAGCGTTGGGGCCAGGGACAGGCAAACCTACGAGCAGTACTTC. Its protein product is CSVGARDRQTYEQYF.

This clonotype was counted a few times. The CDR3 DNA follows: TGCGCCAGCAGTGAGGGACATCCCACAGATACGCAGTATTTT. Encoded protein: CASSEGHPTDTQYF. This rearrangement joins TRBV5-1 to TRBJ2-3, with D possibly being TRBD1 (6 bases). The CDR3 contains 14 residues. Germline CDR1 is SGHRS and CDR2 is YFSETQ. Trimming left V 5 bases short and J 2 bases short, with 12 bases between.

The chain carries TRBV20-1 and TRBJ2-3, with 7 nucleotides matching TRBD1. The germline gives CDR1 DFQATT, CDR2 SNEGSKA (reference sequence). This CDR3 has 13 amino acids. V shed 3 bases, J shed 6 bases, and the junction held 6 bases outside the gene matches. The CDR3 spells CSASLGTADTQYF. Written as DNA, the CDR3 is TGCAGTGCTAGTTTGGGGACAGCCGATACGCAGTATTTT.

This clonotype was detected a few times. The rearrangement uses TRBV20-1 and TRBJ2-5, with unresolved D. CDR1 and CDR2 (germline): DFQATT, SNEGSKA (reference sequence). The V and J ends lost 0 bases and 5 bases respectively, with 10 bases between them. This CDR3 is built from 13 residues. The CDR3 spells CSARDTPRETQYF. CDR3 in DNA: TGCAGTGCTAGAGATACTCCCCGGGAGACCCAGTACTTC.

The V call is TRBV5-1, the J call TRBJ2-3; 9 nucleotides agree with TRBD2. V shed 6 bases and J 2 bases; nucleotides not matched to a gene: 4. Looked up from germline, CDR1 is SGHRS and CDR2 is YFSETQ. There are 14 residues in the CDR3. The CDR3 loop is CASNSGGITDTQYF. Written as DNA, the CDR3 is TGCGCCAGCAACAGCGGGGGGATCACAGATACGCAGTATTTT.

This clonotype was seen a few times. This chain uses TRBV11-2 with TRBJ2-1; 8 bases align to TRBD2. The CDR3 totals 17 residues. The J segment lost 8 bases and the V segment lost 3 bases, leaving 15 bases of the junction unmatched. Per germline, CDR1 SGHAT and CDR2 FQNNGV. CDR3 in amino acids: CASSFLTGGASSDEQFF. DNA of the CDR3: TGTGCCAGCAGCTTCTTGACGGGGGGGGCAAGTTCCGATGAGCAGTTCTTC. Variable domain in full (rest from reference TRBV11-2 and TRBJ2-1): EAGVAQSPRYKIIEKRQSVAFWCNPISGHATLYWYQQILGQGPKLLIQFQNNGVVDDSQLPKDRFSAERLKGVDSTLKIQPAKLEDSAVYLCASSFLTGGASSDEQFFGPGTRLTVL.

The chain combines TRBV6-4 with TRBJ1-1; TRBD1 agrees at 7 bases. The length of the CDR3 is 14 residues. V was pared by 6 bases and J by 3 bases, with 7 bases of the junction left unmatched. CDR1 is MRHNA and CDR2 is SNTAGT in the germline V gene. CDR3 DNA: TGTGCCAGCAGACCGAGGACAGGCGACACTGAAGCTTTCTTT. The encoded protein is CASRPRTGDTEAFF.

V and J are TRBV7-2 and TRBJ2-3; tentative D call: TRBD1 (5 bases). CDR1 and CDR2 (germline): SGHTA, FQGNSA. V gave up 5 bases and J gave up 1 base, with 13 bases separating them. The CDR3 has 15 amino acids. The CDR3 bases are TGTGCCAGCAGCCAACCGAGCAGGGGCACAGATACGCAGTATTTT. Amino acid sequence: CASSQPSRGTDTQYF.

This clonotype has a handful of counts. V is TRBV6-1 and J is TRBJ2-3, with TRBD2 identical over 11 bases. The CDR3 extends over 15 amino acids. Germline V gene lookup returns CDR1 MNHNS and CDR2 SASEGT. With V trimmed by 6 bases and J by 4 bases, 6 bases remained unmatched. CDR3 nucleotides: TGTGCCAGCAGAGCCCTAGCGGGAGGCGCAGATACGCAGTATTTT. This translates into CASRALAGGADTQYF.

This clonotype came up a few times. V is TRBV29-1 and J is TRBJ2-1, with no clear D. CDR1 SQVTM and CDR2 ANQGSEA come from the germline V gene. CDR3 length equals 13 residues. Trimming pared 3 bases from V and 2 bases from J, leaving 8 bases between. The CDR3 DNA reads TGCAGCGTTGAGGTACCCACCTACAATGAGCAGTTCTTC. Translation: CSVEVPTYNEQFF.

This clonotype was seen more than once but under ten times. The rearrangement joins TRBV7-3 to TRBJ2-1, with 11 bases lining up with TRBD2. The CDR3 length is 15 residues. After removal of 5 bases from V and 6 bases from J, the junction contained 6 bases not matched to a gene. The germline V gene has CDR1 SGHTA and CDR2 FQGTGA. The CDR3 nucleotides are TGTGCCAGCAGCCCCTTAGCGGGAGGGATCAATGAGCAGTTCTTC. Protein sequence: CASSPLAGGINEQFF.

The CDR3 reads CASSPASWGGYTF. The CDR3 coding sequence is TGTGCCAGCAGCCCGGCGTCGTGGGGGGGCTACACCTTC. The chain is built from TRBV7-9 and TRBJ1-2; maybe TRBD1 (5 bases). Germline CDR1 SEHNR, CDR2 FQNEAQ (reference sequence). The V end was cut by 5 bases, the J end by 8 bases, with 15 bases between. This CDR3 spans 13 amino acids.

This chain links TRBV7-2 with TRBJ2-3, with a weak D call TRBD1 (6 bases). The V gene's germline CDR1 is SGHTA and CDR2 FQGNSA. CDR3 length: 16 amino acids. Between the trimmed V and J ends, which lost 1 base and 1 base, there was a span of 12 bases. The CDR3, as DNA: TGTGCCAGCAGCTTAGTATCCAGGGGAGGCACAGATACGCAGTATTTT. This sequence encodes CASSLVSRGGTDTQYF.

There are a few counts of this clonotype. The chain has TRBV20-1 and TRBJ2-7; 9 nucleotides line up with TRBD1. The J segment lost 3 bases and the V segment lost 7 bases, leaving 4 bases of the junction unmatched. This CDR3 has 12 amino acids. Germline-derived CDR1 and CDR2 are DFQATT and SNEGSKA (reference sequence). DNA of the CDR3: TGCAGTGGCGGGACAGGGAACTACGAGCAGTACTTC. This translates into CSGGTGNYEQYF.

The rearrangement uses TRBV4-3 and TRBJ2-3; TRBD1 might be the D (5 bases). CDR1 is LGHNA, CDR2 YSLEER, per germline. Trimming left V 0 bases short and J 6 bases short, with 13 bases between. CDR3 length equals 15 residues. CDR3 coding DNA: TGCGCCAGCAGCCAAGACTCGCAGGGCAGGGATACGCAGTATTTT. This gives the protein CASSQDSQGRDTQYF.

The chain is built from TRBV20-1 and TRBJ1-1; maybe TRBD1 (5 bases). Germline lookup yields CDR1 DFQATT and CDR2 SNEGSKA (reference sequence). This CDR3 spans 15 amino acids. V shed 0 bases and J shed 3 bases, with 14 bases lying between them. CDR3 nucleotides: TGCAGTGCTAGAGATCGGGGAAGGGGTGACACTGAAGCTTTCTTT. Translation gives CSARDRGRGDTEAFF.

CDR3 residues: CAISEFEGLAGGPSTYNEQFF. Written as DNA, the CDR3 is TGTGCCATCAGTGAGTTCGAAGGGCTAGCGGGAGGCCCGTCAACCTACAATGAGCAGTTCTTC. The chain joins TRBV10-3 to TRBJ2-1, with 11 bases that match TRBD2. This CDR3 has 21 residues. The ends lost 1 base at V and 2 bases at J; junction bases unmatched: 16. Germline V gene sequence: CDR1 ENHRY, CDR2 SYGVKD.

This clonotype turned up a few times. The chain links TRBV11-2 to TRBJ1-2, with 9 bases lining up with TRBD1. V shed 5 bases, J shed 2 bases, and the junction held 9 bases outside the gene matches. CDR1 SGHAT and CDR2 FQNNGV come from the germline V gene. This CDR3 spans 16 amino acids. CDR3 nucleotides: TGTGCCAGCAGCCCGATTCAGGGGACAGGGAACTATGGCTACACCTTC. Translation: CASSPIQGTGNYGYTF.

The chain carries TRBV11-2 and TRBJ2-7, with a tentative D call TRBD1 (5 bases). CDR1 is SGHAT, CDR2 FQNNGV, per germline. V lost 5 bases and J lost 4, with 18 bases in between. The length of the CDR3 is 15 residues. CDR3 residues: CASSLPQQGRYEQYF. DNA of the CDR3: TGTGCCAGCAGCCTCCCCCAGCAGGGTCGGTACGAGCAGTACTTC.

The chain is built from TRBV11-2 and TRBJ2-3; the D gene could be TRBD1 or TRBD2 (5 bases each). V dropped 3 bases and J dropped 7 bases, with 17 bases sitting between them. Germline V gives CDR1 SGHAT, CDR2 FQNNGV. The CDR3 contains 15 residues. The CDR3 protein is CASSLRGAERNTQYF. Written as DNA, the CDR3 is TGTGCCAGCAGCTTGAGAGGGGCCGAAAGGAATACGCAGTATTTT.

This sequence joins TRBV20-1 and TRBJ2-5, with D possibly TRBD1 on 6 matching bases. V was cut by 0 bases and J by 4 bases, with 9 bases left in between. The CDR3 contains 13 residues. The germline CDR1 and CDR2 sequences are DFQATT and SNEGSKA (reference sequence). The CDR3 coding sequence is TGCAGTGCTAGAGATCACAGGGCAGAGACCCAGTACTTC. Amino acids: CSARDHRAETQYF.

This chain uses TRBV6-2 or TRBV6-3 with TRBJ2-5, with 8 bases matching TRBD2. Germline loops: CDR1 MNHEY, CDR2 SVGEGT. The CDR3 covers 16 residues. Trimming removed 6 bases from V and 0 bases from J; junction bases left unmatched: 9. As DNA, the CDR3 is TGTGCCAGCAGCCCCGGGGTAGCGGGGTACCAAGAGACCCAGTACTTC. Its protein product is CASSPGVAGYQETQYF.

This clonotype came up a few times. In DNA form, the CDR3 reads TGCAGTGCTAGAGGTGGGACAGGTTGGAGTGAGCAGTTCTTC. It encodes CSARGGTGWSEQFF. The J gene is TRBJ2-1, the V gene TRBV20-1; 8 bases agree with TRBD1. The V gene's germline CDR1 is DFQATT and CDR2 SNEGSKA (reference sequence). This CDR3 spans 14 amino acids. V gave up 1 base and J gave up 9 bases; unmatched junction bases: 8.

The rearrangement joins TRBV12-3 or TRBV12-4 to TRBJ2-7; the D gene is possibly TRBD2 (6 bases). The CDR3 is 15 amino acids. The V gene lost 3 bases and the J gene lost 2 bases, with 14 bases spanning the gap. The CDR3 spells CASSLGSGPAYEQYF. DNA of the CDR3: TGTGCCAGCAGTTTGGGAAGCGGGCCGGCCTACGAGCAGTACTTC.

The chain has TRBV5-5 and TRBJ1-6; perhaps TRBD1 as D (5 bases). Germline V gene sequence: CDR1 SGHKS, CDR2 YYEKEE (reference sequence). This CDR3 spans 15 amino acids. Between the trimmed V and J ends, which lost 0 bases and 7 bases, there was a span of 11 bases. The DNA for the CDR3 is TGTGCCAGCAGCTTGGGCGGGGCCGGGAATTCACCCCTCCACTTT. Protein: CASSLGGAGNSPLHF.

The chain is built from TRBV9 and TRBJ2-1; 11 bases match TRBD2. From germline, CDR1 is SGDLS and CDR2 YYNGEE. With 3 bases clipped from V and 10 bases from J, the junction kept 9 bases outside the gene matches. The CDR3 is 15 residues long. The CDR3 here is CASSERTSGRREQFF. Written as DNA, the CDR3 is TGTGCCAGCAGCGAACGAACTAGCGGGAGACGGGAGCAGTTCTTC.

The CDR3 reads CSAGAGYF. CDR3 DNA sequence: TGCAGTGCCGGAGCCGGGTACTTC. The chain recombines TRBV20-1 with TRBJ2-7; D unresolved. The CDR3 length is 8 residues. V lost 6 bases and J lost 12, with 9 bases in between. Germline V gene lookup returns CDR1 DFQATT and CDR2 SNEGSKA (reference sequence).

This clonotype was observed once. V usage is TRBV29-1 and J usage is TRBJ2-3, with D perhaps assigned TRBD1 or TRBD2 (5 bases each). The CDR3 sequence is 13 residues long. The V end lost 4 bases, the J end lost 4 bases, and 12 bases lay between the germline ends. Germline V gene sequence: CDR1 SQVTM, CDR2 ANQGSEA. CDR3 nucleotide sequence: TGCAGCGTTGGGTCGCAGGGACCAGATACGCAGTATTTT. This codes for CSVGSQGPDTQYF.